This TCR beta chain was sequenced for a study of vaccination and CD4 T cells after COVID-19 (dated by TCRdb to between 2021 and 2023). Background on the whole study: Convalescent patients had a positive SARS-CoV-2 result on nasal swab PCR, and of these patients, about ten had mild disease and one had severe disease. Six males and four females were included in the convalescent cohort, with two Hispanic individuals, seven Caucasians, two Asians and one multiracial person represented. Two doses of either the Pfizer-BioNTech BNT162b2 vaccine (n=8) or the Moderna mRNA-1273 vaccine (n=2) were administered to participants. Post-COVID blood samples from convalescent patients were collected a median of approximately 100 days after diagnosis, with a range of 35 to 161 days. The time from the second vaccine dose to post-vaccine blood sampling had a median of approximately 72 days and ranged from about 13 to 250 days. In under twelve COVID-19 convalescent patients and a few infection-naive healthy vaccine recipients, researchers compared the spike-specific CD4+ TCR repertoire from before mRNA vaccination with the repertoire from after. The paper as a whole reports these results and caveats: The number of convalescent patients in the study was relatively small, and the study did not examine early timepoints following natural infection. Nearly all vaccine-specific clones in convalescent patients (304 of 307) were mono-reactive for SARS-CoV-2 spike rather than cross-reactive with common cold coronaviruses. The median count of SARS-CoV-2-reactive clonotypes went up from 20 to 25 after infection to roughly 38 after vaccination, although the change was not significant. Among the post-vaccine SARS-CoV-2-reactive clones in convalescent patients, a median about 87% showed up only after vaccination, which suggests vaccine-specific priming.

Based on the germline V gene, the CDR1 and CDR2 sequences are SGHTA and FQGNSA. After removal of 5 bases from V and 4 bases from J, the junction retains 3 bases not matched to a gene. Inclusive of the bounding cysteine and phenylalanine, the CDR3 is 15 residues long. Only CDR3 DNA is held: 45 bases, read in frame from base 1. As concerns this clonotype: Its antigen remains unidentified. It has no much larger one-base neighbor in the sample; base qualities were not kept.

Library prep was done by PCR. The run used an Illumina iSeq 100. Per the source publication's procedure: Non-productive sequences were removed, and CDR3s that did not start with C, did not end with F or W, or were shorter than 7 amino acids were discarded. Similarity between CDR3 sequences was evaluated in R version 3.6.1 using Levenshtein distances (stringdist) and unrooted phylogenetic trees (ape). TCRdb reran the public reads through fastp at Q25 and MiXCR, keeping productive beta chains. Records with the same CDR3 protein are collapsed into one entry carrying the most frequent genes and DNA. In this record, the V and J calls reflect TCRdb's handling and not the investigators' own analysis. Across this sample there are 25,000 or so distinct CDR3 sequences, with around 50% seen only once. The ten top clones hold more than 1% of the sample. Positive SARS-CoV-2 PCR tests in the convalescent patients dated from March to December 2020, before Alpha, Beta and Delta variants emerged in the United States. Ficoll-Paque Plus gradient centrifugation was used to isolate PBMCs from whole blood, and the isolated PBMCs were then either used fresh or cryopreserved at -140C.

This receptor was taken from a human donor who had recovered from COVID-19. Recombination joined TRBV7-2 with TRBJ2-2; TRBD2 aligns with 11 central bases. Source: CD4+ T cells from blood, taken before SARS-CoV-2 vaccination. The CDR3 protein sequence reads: CASSPGLAGTGELFF. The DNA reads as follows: TGTGCCAGCAGCCCAGGACTAGCGGGCACCGGGGAGCTGTTTTTT. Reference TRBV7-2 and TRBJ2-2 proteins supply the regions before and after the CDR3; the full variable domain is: GAGVSQSPSNKVTEKGKDVELRCDPISGHTALYWYRQSLGQGLEFLIYFQGNSAPDKSGLPSDRFSAERTGGSVSTLTIQRTQQEDSAVYLCASSPGLAGTGELFFGEGSRLTVL.